This TCR beta chain was profiled in a study of identical twins (dated by TCRdb to the mid-2010s). Notes on the research overall: TCR alpha and beta repertoires from monozygotic twins, unrelated adults of various ages and cord blood were deep-sequenced to test whether fetal clonotypes persist. Replicate twin experiments were performed at different times using different library preparation protocols to rule out contamination. Summary of the overall study and its limitations: Out-of-frame TCR alpha sharing in monozygotic twins was systematically underestimated by recombination models, whereas sharing between unrelated individuals was in agreement with the recombination models. Compared with coincidental sharing between unrelated individuals, out-of-frame TCR alpha sequences shared between twins had an excess of sequences with low generation probability. A weaker excess of twin sharing was found in beta out-of-frame sequences because the signal-to-noise ratio was lowered by fewer shared sequences. Invariant T cells such as MAIT and iNKT could partly confound zero-insertion analyses, although diverse VJ usage argued against such confounding for most clonotypes. Because the same donors could not be followed over many years, conclusions were based on cross-sectional statistical analysis. Fewer insertions were carried by abundant cord blood beta clonotypes, a similar but weaker trend appeared in young adult naive repertoires, and no such trend appeared in memory repertoires.

Every donor in the study was a healthy Caucasian. The twin cohort consisted of three pairs of female monozygotic twins, all aged roughly 18 to 29 years. Peripheral blood mononuclear cells were the source from which RNA for the TCR libraries was isolated. Regarding this clonotype: The antigen this receptor binds is unknown. Base qualities are not recorded, but no much larger clone differs from it by a single base.

The CDR3, from cysteine to phenylalanine, totals 13 residues. The sequence is cut down to CDR3 DNA, 39 bases in frame from base 1. Based on the germline V gene, the CDR1 and CDR2 sequences are SGHVS and FQNEAQ. Cut back by 2 bases and 10 bases, the V and J ends lie 12 bases apart. Library generation was performed with 5' RACE. TCRdb records Illumina HiSeq 2000 as the sequencer. Template switching added a universal primer binding site, and the final cDNA carried a unique molecular identifier that allowed TCR cDNA molecules to be counted accurately. Specific primers in the conserved constant-segment region were used to synthesize first-strand cDNA for TCR alpha and beta chains. To control for contamination, every cDNA library was double barcoded, receiving both a SMART-Mk sample barcode and Illumina barcodes. TruSeq adapter sequences, together with Illumina sample barcodes, were added in two successive PCR steps. The TCR alpha and beta cDNA libraries were sequenced on the Illumina HiSeq platform using custom primers. The original pipeline was this. Raw reads were processed with MiGEC to extract unique molecular identifiers, and MiXCR was used to determine CDR3 positions. For each individual, recombination models were inferred using an EM algorithm with the repgenHMM and IGoR tools. The analysis of shared clonotypes was done with the tcR package in R, with sharing normalized by the product of cloneset sizes. To study raw recombination without the effects of thymic and clonal selection, out-of-frame nonproductive sequences were analyzed. The raw public reads went through TCRdb reprocessing: fastp at Q25, MiXCR clone calling, in-frame beta chains kept. Each entry merges the rows of one CDR3 protein and shows their most common DNA and genes. These V and J calls are TCRdb output, not the study's own analysis. Within this sample are under 800,000 distinct CDR3 sequences, with 21% of them counted one time only. The top ten clonotypes cover more than 4% of the sample.

The same sample was also studied in work on T cells expressing NK-cell markers. Reported in the second study: Eight donors provided sorted CD3+CD56+NKG2C+, CD3+CD56+NKG2C- and CD3+CD56-NKG2C+ T-cell subsets, whose TCR beta-chain repertoires were profiled. Seven of the eight sequenced donors were HCMV-seropositive and one was HCMV-seronegative. To restrict sorting to alphabetaTCR-expressing T cells, an anti-gammadeltaTCR antibody was added in several experiments. In roughly six donors, the dominant CD3+CD56+NKG2C+ clonotypes ranked among the top 10 CD8+ clonotypes, making up roughly 1.0-7.0% of CD8+ T cells. Those dominant clonotypes were again the most abundant among CD3+CD56-NKG2C+ cells in several donors, at roughly 28.3-60.1%. It remained unclear whether the expanded NKG2C-expressing T cell clones were specific for HCMV antigens. Randomly selected healthy volunteers, three men and five women, were used as the eight sequenced donors. To determine HCMV serostatus, a commercial ELISA kit was used to detect HCMV-specific IgG in serum. Bulk peripheral blood T-cell repertoires were additionally sequenced from unsorted PBMC for six donors. Reads were demultiplexed and grouped by UMI with MIGEC, and clonotypes were assembled and quantified with MiTCR. Only TCR cDNA sequences supported by at least two reads were kept to exclude erroneous sequences. The tcR package was used for downstream repertoire analysis, with clonotypes matched between fractions based on CDR3 nucleotide sequence plus V segment. VDJmatch was used to annotate antigen specificity against VDJdb, with one amino acid substitution in CDR3 permitted.

The specimen sequenced was PBMCs. The receptor chain draws on TRBV7-8 and TRBJ2-1; the D assignment is uncertain and may be TRBD1 or TRBD2, with 5 bases supporting each. The sequence was obtained from a woman aged 18-30 years in good health. The CDR3: CASSLFVGDEQFF. The DNA sequence follows: TGTGCCAGCAGCTTATTCGTCGGGGACGAGCAGTTCTTC.